The next 20 T cell receptor beta chains were all read from a single sample in a study of blood T cell repertoires in COVID-19. The method was immunoSEQ multiplex PCR; TCRdb's version includes in-frame clones alone and lacks a portion of them. Here the sample spans about 330,000 clones, over 75% being singletons. The material sequenced was PBMCs or T cells enriched from blood (not recorded which). The receptor source for this set is a woman aged 25 to 39 who had recovered from COVID-19.

The chain couples TRBV7-2 to TRBJ1-2; D possibly corresponds to TRBD1 (5 bases). V was clipped by 6 bases and J by 3 bases, with 14 bases between them. This CDR3 contains 14 residues. CDR1 and CDR2 from the germline V gene are SGHTA and FQGNSA. For the CDR3, the DNA is TGTGCCAGCAGGCCTGCCTCAGGGTACTATGGCTACACCTTC. It encodes CASRPASGYYGYTF.

J is TRBJ1-1 and V is TRBV10-1; no clear D gene. The CDR3 runs 15 residues. The V end was cut by 2 bases, the J end by 5 bases, with 15 bases between. Germline values: CDR1 WNHNN, CDR2 SYGVQD (reference sequence). The CDR3 DNA reads TGCGCCAGCAGTGAGGTTCTCGGGGAGGGAACTGAAGCTTTCTTT. This translates into CASSEVLGEGTEAFF.

This clone was seen only once. The J gene is TRBJ2-1, the V gene TRBV27; TRBD2 matches 10 bases. Germline CDR1 reads MNHEY; CDR2 reads SMNVEV (reference sequence). Trimming took 7 bases from V and 5 from J; bases not matched to a gene: 2. This CDR3 has 13 residues. The CDR3 loop reads CASKRGGHNEQFF. CDR3 coding DNA: TGTGCCAGCAAGCGGGGGGGCCACAATGAGCAGTTCTTC.

The chain combines TRBV5-1 with TRBJ1-4; the match to TRBD1 covers 7 bases. Losses at the gene ends were 4 bases for V and 5 bases for J; bases not matched to a gene: 5. The CDR3 is made up of 14 amino acids. CDR1 SGHRS and CDR2 YFSETQ come from the germline V gene. The CDR3 loop reads CASSPTGINEKLFF. The CDR3 DNA is TGCGCCAGCAGCCCGACAGGGATCAATGAAAAACTGTTTTTT. The whole variable domain, filled in from reference TRBV5-1 and TRBJ1-4, reads KAGVTQTPRYLIKTRGQQVTLSCSPISGHRSVSWYQQTPGQGLQFLFEYFSETQRNKGNFPGRFSGRQFSNSRSEMNVSTLELGDSALYLCASSPTGINEKLFFGSGTQLSVL.

The chain links TRBV10-3 to TRBJ2-1, with a tentative D call TRBD2 (5 bases). The germline V gene encodes CDR1 ENHRY and CDR2 SYGVKD. The CDR3 length is 15 residues. V gave up 0 bases and J gave up 8 bases, with 14 bases separating them. The chain's CDR3 is CAISESVVATYEQFF. CDR3 DNA: TGTGCCATCAGTGAGTCGGTTGTAGCGACATATGAGCAGTTCTTC.

The V and J genes are TRBV18 and TRBJ2-1, with 9 bases that match TRBD1. V shed 6 bases and J 2 bases; nucleotides not matched to a gene: 2. Looked up from germline, CDR1 is KGHSH and CDR2 is LQKENI. The CDR3 totals 14 residues. For the CDR3, the DNA is TGTGCCAGCTCTGGGACAGGGCCCTACAATGAGCAGTTCTTC. Translated, it gives CASSGTGPYNEQFF.

The V call is TRBV5-5, the J call TRBJ2-6; no definite D call. Looked up from germline, CDR1 is SGHKS and CDR2 is YYEKEE (reference sequence). The CDR3 covers 15 residues. The V and J ends lost 0 bases and 0 bases respectively, with 4 bases between them. The CDR3 nucleotides are TGTGCCAGCAGCTTGGGAGTCTCTGGGGCCAACGTCCTGACTTTC. Encoded protein: CASSLGVSGANVLTF.

This rearrangement joins TRBV27 to TRBJ2-2; the match to TRBD1 covers 8 bases. In germline, CDR1 is MNHEY, CDR2 SMNVEV (reference sequence). V gave up 6 bases and J gave up 1 base; unmatched junction bases: 7. The CDR3 is made up of 16 amino acids. The CDR3 reads CASSRRDRQNTGELFF. The CDR3 region has the DNA TGTGCCAGCAGCCGGAGGGACAGGCAGAACACCGGGGAGCTGTTTTTT.

Written as DNA, the CDR3 is TGTGCCAGCAGCGAGCCGACAGGGAACTATGGCTACACCTTC. It encodes CASSEPTGNYGYTF. This chain uses TRBV9 with TRBJ1-2; 7 bases match TRBD1. From germline, CDR1 is SGDLS and CDR2 YYNGEE. This CDR3 spans 14 amino acids. The ends lost 3 bases at V and 2 bases at J; junction bases unmatched: 4.

V gene TRBV4-1 combines with J gene TRBJ1-4; D is possibly TRBD1 (5 bases). Trimming removed 9 bases from V and 5 bases from J, with 16 bases in between. The CDR3 has 14 residues. CDR1 MGHRA and CDR2 YSYEKL come from the germline V gene. This CDR3 reads CASRQMPKNEKLFF. CDR3 DNA: TGCGCCAGTAGACAGATGCCCAAAAATGAAAAACTGTTTTTT.

This clone was counted a few times. The chain couples TRBV19 to TRBJ2-7; 8 bases line up with TRBD1. The CDR3 has 15 residues. Trimming took 5 bases from V and 2 from J; bases not matched to a gene: 8. Germline assignment: CDR1 LNHDA and CDR2 SQIVND (reference sequence). CDR3 region: CASSLSGQGPYEQYF. CDR3 coding DNA: TGTGCCAGTAGTCTTTCCGGACAGGGACCCTACGAGCAGTACTTC.

This clone was picked up one time. The chain is built from TRBV5-6 and TRBJ2-3; D is unresolved. Trimming left V 1 base short and J 0 bases short, with 9 bases between. The CDR3 extends over 15 amino acids. Germline CDR1 and CDR2: SGHDT and YYEEEE. This CDR3 is CASSLRQASTDTQYF. The CDR3 bases are TGTGCCAGCAGCTTGAGGCAGGCAAGCACAGATACGCAGTATTTT. The full variable domain, rest sourced from reference TRBV5-6 and TRBJ2-3, is DAGVTQSPTHLIKTRGQQVTLRCSPKSGHDTVSWYQQALGQGPQFIFQYYEEEERQRGNFPDRFSGHQFPNYSSELNVNALLLGDSALYLCASSLRQASTDTQYFGPGTRLTVL.

The V call is TRBV18, the J call TRBJ2-5; tentatively, D is TRBD1 (6 bases). CDR3 length equals 13 residues. V gave up 2 bases and J gave up 4 bases, with 8 bases separating them. Germline V gene data show CDR1 as KGHSH and CDR2 as LQKENI. The CDR3 coding sequence is TGTGCCAGCTCACCATTGACAGGAGAGACCCAGTACTTC. Translating gives CASSPLTGETQYF.

The chain links TRBV5-6 to TRBJ1-4, with D unresolved. With 6 bases removed from V and 5 bases from J, the gap between germline ends came to 11 bases. This CDR3 is 13 amino acids long. Germline V CDR1 and CDR2: SGHDT, YYEEEE. CDR3 in DNA: TGTGCCAGCACCGGGTGGTTGAATGAAAAACTGTTTTTT. Residues: CASTGWLNEKLFF.

With respect to this clone: The same CDR3 arises from other DNA sequences in this sample as well. The rearrangement joins TRBV7-9 to TRBJ1-6; D unclear. There are 12 residues in the CDR3. The ends were cut back, 3 bases at V and 8 bases at J, with 5 bases in the middle. CDR1 is SEHNR, CDR2 FQNEAQ, per germline (reference sequence). Here the CDR3 reads CASSLRDSPLHF. CDR3 sequence (DNA): TGTGCCAGCAGCTTGCGGGATTCACCCCTCCACTTT.

The CDR3 spells CASSAGSTGSYGYTF. The CDR3, as DNA: TGTGCCAGCAGCGCAGGCTCCACAGGCTCCTATGGCTACACCTTC. This chain links TRBV9 with TRBJ1-2, with D possibly matching TRBD1 (5 bases). CDR3 size: 15 residues. V gave up 3 bases and J gave up 4 bases, with 16 bases separating them. CDR1 and CDR2 from the germline V gene are SGDLS and YYNGEE.

This clone was observed once. V is TRBV30 and J is TRBJ2-3, with TRBD2 identical over 9 bases. The CDR3 extends over 15 amino acids. Germline CDR1 is GTSNPN and CDR2 is SVGIG (reference sequence). The ends lost 2 bases at V and 2 bases at J; junction bases unmatched: 5. The DNA for the CDR3 is TGTGCCTGGAGTTCAAGCGGGGGGTCCACAGATACGCAGTATTTT. Translated, it gives CAWSSSGGSTDTQYF.

V is TRBV4-1 and J is TRBJ1-5; D unresolved. The CDR3 runs to 14 residues. Germline V gives CDR1 MGHRA, CDR2 YSYEKL. The V and J ends lost 1 base and 3 bases respectively, with 7 bases between them. The CDR3 nucleotides are TGCGCCAGCAGCCAAGGGCCCCTCAATCAGCCCCAGCATTTT. Amino acids: CASSQGPLNQPQHF.

This chain links TRBV19 with TRBJ1-2; 7 positions match TRBD1. J gave up 4 bases and V 2 bases, and 7 bases lay outside the gene matches. The CDR3 contains 15 residues. Germline values: CDR1 LNHDA, CDR2 SQIVND (reference sequence). The CDR3: CASSISAGGSYGYTF. The CDR3 nucleotides are TGTGCCAGTAGTATATCGGCAGGGGGAAGCTATGGCTACACCTTC.

The chain uses TRBV5-1 and TRBJ2-5; 7 bases map to TRBD2. The CDR3 sequence is 18 residues long. Trimming took 0 bases from V and 2 from J; bases not matched to a gene: 13. The V gene's germline CDR1 is SGHRS and CDR2 YFSETQ. The CDR3 sequence: CASSLDPGRGTIQETQYF. In DNA form, the CDR3 reads TGCGCCAGCAGCTTGGATCCGGGCCGGGGGACTATACAAGAGACCCAGTACTTC.